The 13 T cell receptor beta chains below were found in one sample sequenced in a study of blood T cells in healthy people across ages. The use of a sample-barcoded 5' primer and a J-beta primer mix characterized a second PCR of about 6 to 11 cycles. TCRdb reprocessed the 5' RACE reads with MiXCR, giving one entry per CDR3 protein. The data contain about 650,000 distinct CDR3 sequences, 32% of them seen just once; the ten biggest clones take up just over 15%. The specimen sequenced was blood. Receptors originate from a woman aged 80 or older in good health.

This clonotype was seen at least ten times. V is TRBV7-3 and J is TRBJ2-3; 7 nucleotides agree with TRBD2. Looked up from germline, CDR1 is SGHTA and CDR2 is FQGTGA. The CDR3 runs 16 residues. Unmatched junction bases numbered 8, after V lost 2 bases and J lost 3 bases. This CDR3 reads CASSLDGRRLTDTQYF. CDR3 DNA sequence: TGTGCCAGCAGCTTAGACGGGAGGAGGTTGACAGATACGCAGTATTTT.

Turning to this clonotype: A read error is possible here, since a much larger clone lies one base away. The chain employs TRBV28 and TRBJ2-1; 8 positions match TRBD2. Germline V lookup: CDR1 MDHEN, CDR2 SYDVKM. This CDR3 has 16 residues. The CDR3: CAGSLPGTSSYNEQFF. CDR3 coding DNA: TGTGCCGGCAGTTTGCCCGGGACTAGCTCCTACAATGAGCAGTTCTTC.

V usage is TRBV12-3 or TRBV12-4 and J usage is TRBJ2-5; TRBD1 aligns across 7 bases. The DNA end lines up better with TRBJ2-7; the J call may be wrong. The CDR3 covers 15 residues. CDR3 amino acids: CASSLGDRAFYEQYF. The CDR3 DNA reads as TGTGCCAGCAGTTTAGGTGACAGGGCATTCTACGAGCAGTACTTC.

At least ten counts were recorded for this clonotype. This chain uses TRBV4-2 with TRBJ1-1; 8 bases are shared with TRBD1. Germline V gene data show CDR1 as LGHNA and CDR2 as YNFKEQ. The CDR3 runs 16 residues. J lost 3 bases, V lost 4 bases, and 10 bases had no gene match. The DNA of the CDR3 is TGTGCCAGCAGCCGCCGAACCAGGGGGCAAGACACTGAAGCTTTCTTT. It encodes CASSRRTRGQDTEAFF.

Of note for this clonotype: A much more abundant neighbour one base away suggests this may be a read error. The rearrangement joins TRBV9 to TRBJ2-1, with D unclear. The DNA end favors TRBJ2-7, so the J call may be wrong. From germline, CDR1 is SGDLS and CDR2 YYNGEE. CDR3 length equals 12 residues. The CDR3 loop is CASSVGVSEQYF. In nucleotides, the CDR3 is TGTGCCAGCAGCGTAGGGGTCTCTGAGCAGTACTTC.

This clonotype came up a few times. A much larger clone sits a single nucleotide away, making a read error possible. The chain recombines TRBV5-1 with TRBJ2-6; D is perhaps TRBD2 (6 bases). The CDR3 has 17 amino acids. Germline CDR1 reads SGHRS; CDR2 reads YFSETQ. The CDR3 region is CASSLGSPGSGANVRTF. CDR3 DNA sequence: TGCGCCAGCAGCTTGGGGTCCCCCGGGAGTGGGGCCAACGTCCGGACTTTC.

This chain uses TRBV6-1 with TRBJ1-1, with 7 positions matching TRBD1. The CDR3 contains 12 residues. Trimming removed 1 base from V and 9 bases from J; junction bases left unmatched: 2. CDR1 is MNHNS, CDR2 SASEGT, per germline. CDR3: CASSEGTGQAFF. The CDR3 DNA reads TGTGCCAGCAGTGAAGGGACAGGCCAAGCTTTCTTT.

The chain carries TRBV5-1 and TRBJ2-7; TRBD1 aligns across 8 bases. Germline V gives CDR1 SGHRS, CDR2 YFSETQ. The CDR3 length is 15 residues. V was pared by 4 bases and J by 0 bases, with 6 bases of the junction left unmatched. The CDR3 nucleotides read TGCGCCAGCAGCAGCGGACAGGGCAGCTCCTACGAGCAGTACTTC. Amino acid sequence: CASSSGQGSSYEQYF.

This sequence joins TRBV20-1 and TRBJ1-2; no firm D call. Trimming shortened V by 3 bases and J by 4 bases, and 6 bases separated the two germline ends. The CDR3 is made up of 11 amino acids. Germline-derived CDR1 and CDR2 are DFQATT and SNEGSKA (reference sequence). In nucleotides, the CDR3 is TGCAGTGCTAGCAGTACCTATGGCTACACCTTC. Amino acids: CSASSTYGYTF.

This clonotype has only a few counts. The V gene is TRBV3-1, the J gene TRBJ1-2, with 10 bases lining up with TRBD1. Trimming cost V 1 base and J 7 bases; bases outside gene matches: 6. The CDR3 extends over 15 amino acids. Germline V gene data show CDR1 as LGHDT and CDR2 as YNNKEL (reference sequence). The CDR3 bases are TGTGCCAGCAGCCAAGGGACAGGGGGTGAGGGTGGCTACACCTTC. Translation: CASSQGTGGEGGYTF.

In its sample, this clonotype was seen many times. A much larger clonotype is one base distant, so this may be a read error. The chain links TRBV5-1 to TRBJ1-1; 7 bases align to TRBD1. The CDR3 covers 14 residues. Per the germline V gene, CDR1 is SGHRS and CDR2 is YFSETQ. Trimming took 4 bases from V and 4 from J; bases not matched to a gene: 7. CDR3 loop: CASSGDSFCTEAFF. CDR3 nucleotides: TGCGCCAGCAGCGGGGACAGTTTCTGCACTGAAGCTTTCTTT.

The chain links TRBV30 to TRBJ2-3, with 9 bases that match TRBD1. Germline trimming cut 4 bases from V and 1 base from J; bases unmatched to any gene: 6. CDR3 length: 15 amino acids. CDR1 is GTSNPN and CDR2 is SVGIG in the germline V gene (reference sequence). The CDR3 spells CAWKQTGGRTDTQYF. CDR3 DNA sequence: TGTGCCTGGAAACAGACAGGGGGTCGCACAGATACGCAGTATTTT.

For the CDR3, the DNA is TGTGCCAGCACCACGACGGGTTCCCAGCATTTT. As protein: CASTTTGSQHF. This sequence joins TRBV6-2 or TRBV6-3 and TRBJ1-5, with unresolved D. The CDR3 has 11 residues. Germline CDR1 and CDR2: MNHEY and SVGEGT. Trimming shortened V by 7 bases and J by 11 bases, and 12 bases separated the two germline ends.